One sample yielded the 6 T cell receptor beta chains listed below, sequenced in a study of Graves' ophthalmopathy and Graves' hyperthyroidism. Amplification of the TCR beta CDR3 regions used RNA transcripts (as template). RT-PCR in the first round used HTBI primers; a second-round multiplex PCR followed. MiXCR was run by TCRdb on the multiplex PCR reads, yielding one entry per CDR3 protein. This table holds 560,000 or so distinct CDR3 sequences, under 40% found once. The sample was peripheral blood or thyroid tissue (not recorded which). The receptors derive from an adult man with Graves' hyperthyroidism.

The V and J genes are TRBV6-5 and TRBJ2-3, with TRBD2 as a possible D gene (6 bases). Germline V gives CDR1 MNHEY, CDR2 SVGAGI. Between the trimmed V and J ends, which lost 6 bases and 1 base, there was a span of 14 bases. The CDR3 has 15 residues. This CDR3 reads CASSRTGVGTDTQYF. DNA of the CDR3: TGTGCCAGCAGCCGGACGGGGGTAGGCACAGATACGCAGTATTTT.

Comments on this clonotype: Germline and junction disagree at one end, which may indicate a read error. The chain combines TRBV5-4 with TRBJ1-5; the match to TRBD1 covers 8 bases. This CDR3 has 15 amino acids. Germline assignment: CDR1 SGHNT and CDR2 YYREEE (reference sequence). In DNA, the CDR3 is TGTGCCAGCAGCGAAGGGACAGGTAGCAATCGGCCCCAGCATTTT. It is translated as CASSEGTGSNRPQHF.

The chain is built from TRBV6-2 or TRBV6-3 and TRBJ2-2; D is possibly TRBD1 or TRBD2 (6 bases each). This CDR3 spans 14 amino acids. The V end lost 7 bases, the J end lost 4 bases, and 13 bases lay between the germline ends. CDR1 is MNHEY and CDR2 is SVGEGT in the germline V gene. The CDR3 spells CASIKQGGTGELFF. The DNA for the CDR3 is TGTGCCAGCATCAAACAGGGAGGCACCGGGGAGCTGTTTTTT.

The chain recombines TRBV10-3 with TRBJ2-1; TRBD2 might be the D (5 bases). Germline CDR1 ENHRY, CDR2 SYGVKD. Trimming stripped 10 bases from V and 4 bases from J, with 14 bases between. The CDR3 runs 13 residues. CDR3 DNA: TGTGCCAGCTTAGGACTTACGTACAATGAGCAGTTCTTC. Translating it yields CASLGLTYNEQFF.

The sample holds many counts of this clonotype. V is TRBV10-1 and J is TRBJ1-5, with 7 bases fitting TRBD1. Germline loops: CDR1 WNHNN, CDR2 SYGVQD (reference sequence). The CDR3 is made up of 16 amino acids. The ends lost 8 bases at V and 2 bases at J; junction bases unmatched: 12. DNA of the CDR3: TGCGCCAGCCAGGACAGGACGACTTATGGCAATCAGCCCCAGCATTTT. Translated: CASQDRTTYGNQPQHF.

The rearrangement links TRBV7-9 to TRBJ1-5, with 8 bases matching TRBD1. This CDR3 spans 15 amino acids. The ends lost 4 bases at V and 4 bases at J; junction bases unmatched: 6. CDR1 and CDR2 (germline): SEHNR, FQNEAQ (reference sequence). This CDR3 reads CASSSTGTGNQPQHF. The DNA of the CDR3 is TGTGCCAGCAGCTCGACCGGGACAGGAAATCAGCCCCAGCATTTT. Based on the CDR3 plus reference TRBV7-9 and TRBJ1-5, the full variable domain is DTGVSQNPRHKITKRGQNVTFRCDPISEHNRLYWYRQTLGQGPEFLTYFQNEAQLEKSRLLSDRFSAERPKGSFSTLEIQRTEQGDSAMYLCASSSTGTGNQPQHFGDGTRLSIL.